This is a list of T cell receptor beta chains from one sample in a study of cytomegalovirus exposure and HLA in healthy donors. Assay: immunoSEQ multiplex PCR; the TCRdb copy retains only in-frame clones and omits some. The data show about 160,000 clones, 65% to 85% seen once. The specimen sequenced was PBMCs. Receptors originate from a woman younger than 45 in good health and CMV-seropositive. The CDR3 runs from the conserved cysteine through the conserved F or W. Each record gives: J gene, clone size, V gene, CDR3 protein. A row's size may be missing; if present it is once, few, many or a size class.

TRBJ2-7,NA,TRBV6-5,CASSYFGTSSYEQYF
TRBJ2-7,NA,TRBV6-5,CASFATDRFYEQYF
TRBJ1-2,NA,TRBV2,CASGENRDYGGYTF
TRBJ1-1,NA,TRBV5-1,CASSLTQGQGGAEAFF
TRBJ2-1,once,TRBV5-4,CASSPGGLDNEQFF
TRBJ1-1,NA,TRBV2,CASNWDNQGGEAFF
TRBJ1-1,NA,TRBV7-2,CASSPQGALSAFF
TRBJ2-7,NA,TRBV7-2,CASSRGGSYEQYF
TRBJ1-6,NA,TRBV10-3,CAISESRDRGNSPLHF
TRBJ2-1,NA,TRBV18,CASSPRPPGGQFF
TRBJ1-2,NA,TRBV9,CASSPHRGPKYPNYGYTF
TRBJ1-1,NA,TRBV7-9,CSSSLGQGDAFF
TRBJ2-7,NA,TRBV4-1,CASSHRSFSYEQYF
TRBJ1-2,NA,TRBV5-8,CASSHTGYTF
TRBJ2-4,once,TRBV18,CASSLLAGAMGNIQYF
TRBJ2-4,once,TRBV5-1,CASSVDRENIQYF
TRBJ2-3,NA,TRBV7-3,CASSLRTGGSTDTQYF
TRBJ1-2,NA,TRBV6-6,CASSYLQGDYGYTF
TRBJ1-1,NA,TRBV4-1,CASSPRQSQGMNTEAFF
TRBJ1-2,NA,TRBV2,CASSGANYGYTF
TRBJ2-2,NA,TRBV11-3,CASSRNRAGELFF
TRBJ1-6,few,TRBV6-5,CASSEGYSTSPLHF
TRBJ2-7,NA,TRBV6-5,CASSRTGRQYF
TRBJ2-3,few,TRBV29-1,CSVDPGTDTQYF
TRBJ1-4,NA,TRBV7-9,CSSSLLTGTGGGVGEKLFF
TRBJ1-4,NA,TRBV27,CASSLLGVREKLFF
TRBJ2-1,NA,TRBV5-1,CASSIGGGSYNEQFF
TRBJ2-2,few,TRBV30,CARKGQGNGELFF
TRBJ1-4,NA,TRBV28,CASSLPAYSSSYELFF
TRBJ1-6,few,TRBV7-3,CASRPGQGNSPLHF
TRBJ1-4,once,TRBV27,CASRRGLGEKLFF
TRBJ2-3,NA,TRBV7-8,CATQQNPSTDTQYF
TRBJ2-5,NA,TRBV5-6,CASSLGGGSYQETQYF
TRBJ2-7,once,TRBV5-1,CASSMGQTGYEQYF
TRBJ2-1,NA,TRBV5-1,CASSSTSGLYNEQFF
TRBJ1-5,NA,TRBV27,CASRRNPGTVNSNQPQHF
TRBJ1-5,NA,TRBV4-1,CASSHPQGNQPQHF
TRBJ2-5,NA,TRBV5-6,CASGQGNKETQYF
TRBJ1-6,NA,TRBV27,CASSLGQGGSPLHF
TRBJ2-5,NA,TRBV10-2,CASSQQETQYF
TRBJ2-7,NA,TRBV29-1,CSVESLTGAEEQYF